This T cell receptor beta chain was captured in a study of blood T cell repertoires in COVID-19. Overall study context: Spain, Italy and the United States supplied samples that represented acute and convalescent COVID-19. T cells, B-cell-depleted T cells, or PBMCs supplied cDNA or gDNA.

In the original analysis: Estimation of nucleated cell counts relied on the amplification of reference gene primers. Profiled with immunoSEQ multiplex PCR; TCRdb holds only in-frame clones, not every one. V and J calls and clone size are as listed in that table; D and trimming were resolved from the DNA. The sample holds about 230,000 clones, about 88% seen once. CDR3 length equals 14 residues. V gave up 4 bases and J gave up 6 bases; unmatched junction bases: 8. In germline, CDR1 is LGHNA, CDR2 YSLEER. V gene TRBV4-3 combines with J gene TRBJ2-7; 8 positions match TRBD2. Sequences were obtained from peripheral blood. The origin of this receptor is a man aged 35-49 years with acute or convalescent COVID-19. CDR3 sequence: CASSPRVAGSEQYF. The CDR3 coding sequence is TGCGCCAGCAGCCCCCGGGTAGCGGGGAGCGAGCAGTACTTC.